This paragraph reports one T cell receptor (beta chain). Its antigen is as yet unknown. TCRdb re-analysed the RT-PCR reads in MiXCR, keeping a single row per CDR3 protein. The data contain roughly 700,000 distinct CDR3 sequences, roughly 14% of them singletons. Germline assignment: CDR1 MNHEY and CDR2 SVGEGT. The CDR3 is 15 residues long. The junction had 13 bases not matched to a gene; V was cut back by 6 bases and J by 12 bases. The data belong to a study of response to subunit inactivated influenza vaccine. Study-wide results and limits: After each seasonal influenza vaccination, few new T cells are recruited, the authors suggested.

The origin of this receptor is a man in his fifties who received an inactivated influenza vaccine. The chain is built from TRBV6-2 or TRBV6-3 and TRBJ2-1, with TRBD2 matching over 11 bases. Sequences were derived from PBMCs from blood, sampled less than 15 days before vaccination. The CDR3 loop is CASSGSGRAGVGQFF. The CDR3 DNA sequence: TGTGCCAGCAGCGGTAGCGGGAGGGCCGGAGTGGGGCAGTTCTTC.